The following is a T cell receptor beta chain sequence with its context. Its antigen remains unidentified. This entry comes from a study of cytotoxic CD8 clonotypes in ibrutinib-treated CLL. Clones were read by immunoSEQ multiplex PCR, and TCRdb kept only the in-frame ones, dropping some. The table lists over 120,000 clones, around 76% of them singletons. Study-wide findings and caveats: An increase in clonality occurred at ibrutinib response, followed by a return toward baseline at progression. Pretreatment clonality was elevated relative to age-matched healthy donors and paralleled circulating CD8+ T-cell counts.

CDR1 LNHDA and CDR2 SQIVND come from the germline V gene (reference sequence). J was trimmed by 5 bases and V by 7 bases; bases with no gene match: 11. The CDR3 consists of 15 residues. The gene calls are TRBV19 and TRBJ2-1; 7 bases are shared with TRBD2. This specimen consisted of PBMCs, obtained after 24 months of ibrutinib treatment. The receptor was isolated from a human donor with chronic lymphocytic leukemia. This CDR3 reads CASTPLSSGHNEQFF. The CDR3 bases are TGTGCCAGTACCCCCCTGTCTAGCGGACACAATGAGCAGTTCTTC.